At least ten counts were recorded for the clone carrying this TCR beta chain. No antigen is known for it. V dropped 0 bases and J dropped 2 bases, with 9 bases sitting between them. CDR1 and CDR2 from the germline V gene are LGHNA and YSLEER. CDR3 length: 15 residues. Several immunoSEQ plates received, in even portions, the genomic DNA of each subset. When replicate PCRs were run on sorted subsets, they used roughly 0.2 ug DNA, some 33,000 T cell genomes. In the study's own analysis: ImmunoSEQ sequences covered only the junction and lacked quality scores; filtering therefore differed. Only in-frame clones appear in the TCRdb table, and some are missing; sequencing was by immunoSEQ multiplex PCR. V, J and clone size were drawn from that table, and D and trimming were deduced from the DNA. The top ten hold roughly 24% of the sample, which has more than 550,000 clones, 92% seen once. CD8 cells regarded as naive lacked CD45RO, were positively chosen for CCR7, and omitted terminally differentiated effector memory CD45RA+ cells.

The data stem from a study of shared clonotypes between healthy human individuals. Findings and limits, study-wide: Blood alone was sampled, and tissue repertoires likely differ.

Sequenced: naive CD8+ T cells sorted from blood. The chain is built from TRBV4-3 and TRBJ2-3, with D perhaps matching TRBD2 (5 bases). This TCR was recovered from a man aged 25 to 40 in good health. The CDR3 reads CASSQDEDSTDTQYF. CDR3 DNA sequence: TGCGCCAGCAGCCAAGATGAGGACTCCACAGATACGCAGTATTTT.